This record concerns one TCR beta chain sequence. Its antigen remains unidentified. Base qualities are not recorded, but no much larger clone differs from it by a single base. The cohort comprised hundreds of healthy bone marrow donors. At the time of sampling, every cohort member was nominally healthy, though immune exposures that went unrecorded were likely present. The donor was CMV seronegative and belonged to the group of 350 to 400 seronegative cohort members. A peripheral blood sample was provided by each donor, and peripheral blood mononuclear cells were used for TCR beta sequencing. Genomic DNA extraction from the blood cell samples was performed with the Qiagen DNeasy Blood Extraction Kit. This entry is derived from a study of cytomegalovirus exposure and HLA in healthy donors (dated by TCRdb to 2016 to 2017). Some background on the complete study: In an earlier analysis of under 750 of the donors, 250 to 350 Gb of sequence data and some 120 million unique TCR beta sequences from about 179 million T cells were reported. A later analysis re-examined previously published TCR beta repertoires from several hundred donors and added high-resolution HLA genotyping to investigate patterns of TCR occurrence. The aim of the study was to test whether cataloging public T cell receptors could identify signatures of past pathogen exposure. A later genetic analysis used genome-wide SNP genotypes for about 65% of the roughly 700 donors, treating that subset as a discovery cohort. Across around 400 genotyped donors of the cohort, an average of roughly 200,000 unique TCR beta nucleotide sequences per donor were sequenced, and roughly a sixth of those sequences were non-productive. Five DR-DQ haplotypes were handled as single units for association and clustering, since linkage in the cohort was strong. The T cell repertoires of 666 subjects were profiled by immunosequencing and related to cytomegalovirus serostatus. An early release that covered some 630 HLA-typed donors contained approximately 300 gigabases of sequencing data and tens of millions of unique TCR sequences. To predict cytomegalovirus infection status, the study brought together high-throughput TCR immunosequencing, statistical association of individual TCRs with disease status, and machine learning. Rather than using new phenotypic data, the later analysis identified candidate immune exposures from TCR beta sequences and from how often those sequences occurred across donors. All discovery cohort repertoires had been generated on a single sequencing platform. A separate validation cohort of 90 to 150 different subjects was used in addition to the roughly 620-subject first cohort. In an earlier analysis of 550 to 700 of the donors, high-throughput TCR beta sequencing was used to judge whether each TCR beta V gene segment behaved as functional or pseudogenic. Of the approximately 400 genotyped donors, 65% to 90% were placed in the genetic ancestry cluster associated with self-reported Caucasian donors. HLA typing covered class I and class II loci at four-digit resolution. The number of typed donors differed by locus: about 620-640 for A, B, C, DRB1 and DQB1; about 520 for DQA1; some 610 for DPA1; and 400 to 480 for DPB1. Donor age, sex, ethnicity and CMV serostatus were collected together with the repertoire data.

General study outcomes and caveats: Presence/absence analyses assumed roughly uniform sequencing depth across donors, an assumption that may not hold. In a later analysis, several top co-occurrence clusters were reported to appear linked to parvovirus B19, influenza, CMV and Epstein-Barr virus. In vitro tests confirmed that a few of the cytomegalovirus-associated TCR beta chains recognize cytomegalovirus antigens. Cytomegalovirus status was reported to be diagnosed by the classifier with high specificity and sensitivity in both the original and validation cohorts. Most CMV-associated TCR beta chains appeared to be HLA-restricted in a later analysis, and the HLA associations seemed to be driven largely by CMV exposure. A later analysis found that HLA-associated TCR beta chains were more clonally expanded and had lower generation probabilities than equally common non-associated chains. In a later analysis, TCR association rates were found to vary across HLA loci, with the most associated TCRs seen for DRB1 alleles and the fewest for HLA-C alleles. A later genetic analysis reported fewer N-insertions in productive TCRs among donors in an Asian-associated ancestry cluster than the roughly 700-donor mean. According to the authors, the approach could potentially be generalized to other disease states and immunological phenotypes. Across donors, most TCR sequences were observed very rarely, whereas some public TCRs were present in many individuals. Assigning TCR associations to individual alleles was difficult when HLA alleles, especially DR and DQ, strongly co-occurred. Some IMGT-functional V segments, including TRBV6-2 and TRBV6-3, could not be distinguished by the 87-base-pair reads and were therefore excluded. Specific HLA alleles were associated with over 15,000 TCR beta sequences at a false discovery rate of 0.05 in a later analysis. In a later genetic analysis, a missense DCLRE1C variant was associated with V-gene and J-gene trimming of TCR beta chains, and the association was replicated in an independent cohort. An earlier analysis of approximately 570 of the donors showed that most TCR beta V segments appeared in productive rearrangements either about 90% or about 30% of the time, which broadly matched IMGT annotations. This cohort had only TCR beta chains sequenced, and the lack of alpha or paired-chain data limited which features could be detected. Because HLA typing was missing for some donors at each locus, association tests included only the typed subset. A further reported finding was that TCR beta sequences accurately predicted the HLA-A and HLA-B alleles for most subjects in the first cohort. The study listed 164 TCR beta chains as associated with cytomegalovirus. Correlated functional status among segregating V segments might be attributable to linkage disequilibrium, but an unknown experimental factor could not be ruled out. Because counts were too low, about 18 rarely observed V segments, including chromosome 9 orphons, were excluded from the earlier analysis of under 650 of the donors. The sequencing pipeline was judged likely to have produced a cluster of highly shared sequence variants as a technical artifact. CMV serostatus was the only immune exposure information available for the cohort.

Preparation of the library involved the immunoSEQ multiplex PCR assay. For the multiplex PCR, a mixture combining 60 forward primers for TCR Vbeta segments and 13 reverse primers for TCR Jbeta segments was used. A multiplex PCR assay on genomic DNA amplified the CDR3 region of rearranged TCR beta genes. On the Illumina HiSeq System, the amplified TCR beta libraries were sequenced as 87-base-pair reads. Processing in the source paper ran as follows. In a later analysis, approximately 74 million unique TCR beta chains were counted across the 500 to 850 repertoires, and some 10 million of these chains were shared by at least two donors. To remove PCR and sequencing errors, raw reads were error-corrected and collapsed into unique sequences using a nearest-neighbor algorithm that merged closely related sequences. V, D and J gene segments were assigned by aligning CDR3 sequences to IMGT reference sequences. For a sequence to be retained, at least a six-nucleotide match to both a V gene segment and a J gene segment was required. A rearrangement was called productive if the CDR3 had no stop codons and remained in frame with V and J, and every other rearrangement was called non-productive. CDR3 was defined according to IMGT convention as the region running from the second conserved V-encoded cysteine to the conserved J-encoded phenylalanine. The earlier analysis of about 590 of the donors excluded sequences that lacked an unambiguous match to a single V gene segment. An earlier analysis of about 590 of the donors classified V segments as functional when productive rearrangements were above 56.7% and as segregating when the standard deviation between donors was above 5%. To diagnose cytomegalovirus status from the catalog of TCR beta chain sequences, a statistical classification framework was built. V and J gene assignment, in a later analysis, came from comparing TCR nucleotide sequences with IMGT/GENE-DB human TR gene sequences. Using the TCRdist pipeline, a later analysis assigned CDR3 sequences along with most-parsimonious VDJ recombination scenarios. A later analysis defined each TCR beta chain by its CDR3 amino acid sequence plus V-gene family, and excluded reads lacking a unique V-gene family. To address suspected cross-contamination and a sequencing artifact, a later analysis removed 592 highly shared, low-generation-probability nucleotide sequences. For each public chain, a later analysis derived a clonal expansion index from normalized ranks of inferred template counts within each repertoire. Generation probabilities in a later analysis came from a VDJ recombination model fitted to out-of-frame rearrangements, and those results were checked against IGoR. Hypergeometric tests were used in a later analysis to score TCR-TCR, TCR-HLA and TCR-CMV co-occurrence, with a repertoire-size bias correction applied to the TCR pairs. A later analysis estimated false discovery rates by permuting HLA or CMV assignments 20 times. In a later analysis, co-occurring TCRs were grouped using DBSCAN, and TCRdist sequence similarity was added for clustering within HLA-allele-positive subsets. For co-occurrence clustering, repertoires with fewer than 30,000 or more than 120,000 public chains were excluded, along with five repertoires with anomalous nucleotide sharing. Here the immuneACCESS table is served through TCRdb, limited to in-frame sequences with V and J called. Missing clones are a known gap in these copies; in checked studies unresolved V genes cover under half, and the rest lacks a known reason. The V and J calls and clone size are taken from that table; D and trimming were inferred from the DNA. Here the sample has about 170,000 clones; 75% to 85% occur a single time. The top ten clones comprise less than 2.5% of the sample.

Including cysteine and phenylalanine, the CDR3 has 15 amino acids. Of the read, only the CDR3 DNA is kept; its 45 bases are in frame from base 1. CDR1 and CDR2 are drawn from the germline V gene: SGHTS, YDEGEE. V lost 0 bases and J lost 8 bases, and the count of bases not matched to a germline gene is 5. This chain is built from TRBV5-8 and TRBJ1-2; 12 nucleotides in the junction match TRBD1. The sequencing input was PBMCs. The TCR originated in a woman aged 45 to 65 in good health and CMV-seronegative. The CDR3 has the sequence CASSLEGTGGVGYTF. The DNA reads as follows: TGTGCCAGCAGCTTGGAAGGGACAGGGGGCGTAGGCTACACCTTC. Supplemented by the reference TRBV5-8 and TRBJ1-2 proteins around the CDR3, the complete variable domain is EAGVTQSPTHLIKTRGQQATLRCSPISGHTSVYWYQQALGLGLQFLLWYDEGEERNRGNFPPRFSGRQFPNYSSELNVNALELEDSALYLCASSLEGTGGVGYTFGSGTRLTVV.